The 3 T cell receptor beta chains below were found in one sample sequenced in a study of CD8+ T cells in alopecia areata. Extraction of RNA preceded its reverse transcription into cDNA, which served as the sequencing template. TCRdb's copy holds only in-frame clones and misses some; the assay was immunoSEQ multiplex PCR. The sample consists of roughly 200,000 clones, approximately 38% of them appearing once. Sample treatment: oral pan-JAK inhibitor, 5-10 mg twice daily. The material was CD4+ T cells sorted from blood, obtained at approximately week 30, from a patient treated with tofacitinib. The receptors come from a human donor with alopecia areata.

The V gene is TRBV5-1, the J gene TRBJ1-1; D is ambiguous. The germline gives CDR1 SGHRS, CDR2 YFSETQ. V was clipped by 2 bases and J by 1 base, with 9 bases between them. This CDR3 spans 14 amino acids. Written as DNA, the CDR3 is TGCGCCAGCAGCTTTTCGTCGGGGAACACTGAAGCTTTCTTT. This encodes CASSFSSGNTEAFF. Filled out from reference TRBV5-1 and TRBJ1-1, the complete variable domain reads KAGVTQTPRYLIKTRGQQVTLSCSPISGHRSVSWYQQTPGQGLQFLFEYFSETQRNKGNFPGRFSGRQFSNSRSEMNVSTLELGDSALYLCASSFSSGNTEAFFGQGTRLTVV.

The CDR3 DNA follows: TGTGCCAGCAGCCCGGAACTAGCGGCTTACAATGAGCAGTTCTTC. Amino acid sequence: CASSPELAAYNEQFF. The chain employs TRBV7-2 and TRBJ2-1; 8 nucleotides agree with TRBD2. With V trimmed by 5 bases and J by 4 bases, 7 bases remained unmatched. The CDR3 consists of 15 residues. The germline V gene encodes CDR1 SGHTA and CDR2 FQGNSA.

This chain joins TRBV28 and TRBJ2-7, with 7 bases matching TRBD1. Germline trimming cut 6 bases from V and 3 bases from J; bases unmatched to any gene: 8. This CDR3 is built from 14 residues. Germline CDR1 is MDHEN and CDR2 is SYDVKM. The CDR3 is CASRDQGDRYEQYF. The CDR3 nucleotides read TGTGCCAGCAGAGATCAGGGGGATCGCTACGAGCAGTACTTC.